One sample yielded the 30 T cell receptor beta chains listed below, sequenced in a study of PD-1 blockade in classical Hodgkin lymphoma. Using immunoSEQ multiplex PCR, the repertoire was profiled, and TCRdb retains in-frame clones only, with some absent. The repertoire consists of more than 70,000 clones, with 80% to 95% occurring once and the leading ten covering approximately 2.4%. Every patient experienced relapse after autologous stem cell transplantation, and brentuximab vedotin exposure varied. The sample was peripheral blood mononuclear cells (PBMCs), taken before the second cycle of nivolumab. The receptor set was obtained from a human donor with classical Hodgkin lymphoma.

The rearrangement joins TRBV6-1 to TRBJ2-3; tentative D call: TRBD2 (5 bases). The CDR3 covers 14 residues. Germline V gives CDR1 MNHNS, CDR2 SASEGT. The V gene lost 2 bases and the J gene lost 1 base, with 7 bases spanning the gap. For the CDR3, the DNA is TGTGCCAGCAGTGAATTTAGCGGCACAGATACGCAGTATTTT. Translating it yields CASSEFSGTDTQYF.

The chain joins TRBV5-1 to TRBJ1-5; tentatively, D is TRBD1 (5 bases). Deletions cut 4 bases from V and 0 bases from J, with 8 bases between. The CDR3 totals 14 residues. Germline CDR1 and CDR2: SGHRS and YFSETQ. CDR3 amino acids: CASSVDNSNQPQHF. The CDR3 DNA sequence: TGCGCCAGCAGCGTGGACAATAGCAATCAGCCCCAGCATTTT.

The genes are TRBV16 and TRBJ1-4; D not resolved. Trimming pared 0 bases from V and 7 bases from J, leaving 6 bases between. The CDR3 is 13 residues long. Germline CDR1 is KGHSY and CDR2 is FQNENV. In nucleotides, the CDR3 is TGTGCCAGCAGCCAATCGTTTACTGAAAAACTGTTTTTT. This encodes CASSQSFTEKLFF.

The chain carries TRBV5-6 and TRBJ2-5, with D perhaps TRBD1 (6 bases). The V gene lost 2 bases and the J gene lost 1 base, with 9 bases spanning the gap. Germline V gene data show CDR1 as SGHDT and CDR2 as YYEEEE. This CDR3 has 14 residues. The CDR3 region has the DNA TGTGCCAGCAGCTTATGGGGGCTCCAAGAGACCCAGTACTTC. Protein: CASSLWGLQETQYF.

V usage is TRBV5-5 and J usage is TRBJ2-7, with 11 bases lining up with TRBD2. From germline, CDR1 is SGHKS and CDR2 YYEKEE (reference sequence). The CDR3 sequence is 15 residues long. After removal of 2 bases from V and 3 bases from J, the junction contained 4 bases not matched to a gene. The CDR3 bases are TGTGCCAGCAGCTTTGATCTAGCGGGAGGCTACGAGCAGTACTTC. Translated: CASSFDLAGGYEQYF.

CDR3 region: CASSLVAGGAGELFF. In DNA, the CDR3 is TGTGCCAGCAGCTTAGTAGCGGGAGGGGCCGGGGAGCTGTTTTTT. The chain recombines TRBV7-6 with TRBJ2-2; the match to TRBD2 covers 11 bases. With V trimmed by 1 base and J by 6 bases, 1 base remained unmatched. The CDR3 totals 15 residues. Germline CDR1 SGHVS, CDR2 FNYEAQ.

J is TRBJ1-5 and V is TRBV27; unclear D gene. Germline V CDR1 and CDR2: MNHEY, SMNVEV (reference sequence). CDR3 length: 12 residues. V was trimmed by 3 bases and J by 3 bases, leaving 3 bases between them. Written as DNA, the CDR3 is TGTGCCAGCAGTTTCATCAATCAGCCCCAGCATTTT. This codes for CASSFINQPQHF.

The chain links TRBV11-2 to TRBJ2-7; the D gene is possibly TRBD1 (6 bases). CDR1 and CDR2 from the germline V gene are SGHAT and FQNNGV. This CDR3 has 14 residues. V lost 6 bases to trimming and J lost 3 bases, with 15 bases between them. The CDR3 bases are TGTGCCAGCAGTCCCATCCAGGGGTACTACGAGCAGTACTTC. Translating gives CASSPIQGYYEQYF.

The chain links TRBV9 to TRBJ2-5; 11 nucleotides agree with TRBD2. Germline V gene sequence: CDR1 SGDLS, CDR2 YYNGEE. J was trimmed by 5 bases and V by 3 bases; bases with no gene match: 6. This CDR3 comprises 15 residues. The chain's CDR3 is CASSASGRPQETQYF. The CDR3 region has the DNA TGTGCCAGCAGCGCTAGCGGGAGGCCGCAGGAGACCCAGTACTTC.

The rearrangement links TRBV5-6 to TRBJ1-4, with TRBD1 identical over 8 bases. Trimming removed 1 base from V and 7 bases from J; junction bases left unmatched: 9. This CDR3 is built from 16 residues. Germline V lookup: CDR1 SGHDT, CDR2 YYEEEE. This CDR3 is CASSLIRGQGGEKLFF. As DNA, the CDR3 is TGTGCCAGCAGCTTGATCCGTGGACAGGGAGGTGAAAAACTGTTTTTT.

The CDR3 bases are TGTGCCAGCATCATTTGGGCAGGGGTCCACAATGAGCAGTTCTTC. Translated: CASIIWAGVHNEQFF. The chain employs TRBV2 and TRBJ2-1; tentatively, D is TRBD1 (6 bases). V lost 7 bases and J lost 5, with 18 bases in between. The CDR3 runs to 15 residues. CDR1 is SNHLY and CDR2 is FYNNEI in the germline V gene.

The chain joins TRBV13 to TRBJ1-2, with D perhaps matching TRBD1 (6 bases). CDR3 length equals 17 residues. V was trimmed by 0 bases and J by 4 bases, leaving 18 bases between them. The V gene's germline CDR1 is PRHDT and CDR2 FYEKMQ (reference sequence). CDR3 coding DNA: TGTGCCAGCAGCTTAGGGACGGGAAGGGGGAGCTCCTATGGCTACACCTTC. This encodes CASSLGTGRGSSYGYTF.

The chain combines TRBV7-2 with TRBJ2-7, with D perhaps matching TRBD2 (6 bases). Deletions cut 4 bases from V and 0 bases from J, with 10 bases between. The length of the CDR3 is 14 residues. Looked up from germline, CDR1 is SGHTA and CDR2 is FQGNSA. The CDR3 DNA sequence: TGTGCCAGCAGCTGGGACTCCCTCTCCTACGAGCAGTACTTC. This sequence encodes CASSWDSLSYEQYF.

The CDR3 here is CASSRTMETQYF. The DNA for the CDR3 is TGTGCCAGCAGCCGAACGATGGAGACCCAGTACTTC. The chain uses TRBV6-1 and TRBJ2-5; D is unclear. Germline CDR1 is MNHNS and CDR2 is SASEGT. V lost 6 bases, J lost 5 bases, and 10 bases lay in between. The CDR3 loop spans 12 amino acids.

The CDR3 spells CAWSNQDYGYTF. CDR3 nucleotide sequence: TGTGCCTGGAGCAATCAGGACTATGGCTACACCTTC. The chain uses TRBV30 and TRBJ1-2; unclear D gene. The CDR3 is 12 amino acids. Germline V gene sequence: CDR1 GTSNPN, CDR2 SVGIG (reference sequence). V lost 3 bases, J lost 3 bases, and 8 bases lay in between.

This sequence joins TRBV10-3 and TRBJ2-5, with TRBD2 as a possible D gene (6 bases). CDR1 is ENHRY, CDR2 SYGVKD, per germline. The ends were cut back, 4 bases at V and 5 bases at J, with 11 bases in the middle. The CDR3 totals 13 residues. The CDR3 region is CAISGAGRETQYF. The DNA for the CDR3 is TGTGCCATCAGTGGGGCAGGGAGGGAGACCCAGTACTTC.

This clone was counted once. The chain links TRBV11-3 to TRBJ1-1; D gene uncertain. V was cut by 0 bases and J by 3 bases, with 5 bases left in between. This CDR3 comprises 13 residues. CDR1 SGHNT and CDR2 YENEEA come from the germline V gene. In nucleotides, the CDR3 is TGTGCCAGCAGCTTAGATCGGGACACTGAAGCTTTCTTT. As protein: CASSLDRDTEAFF.

The rearrangement links TRBV5-1 to TRBJ2-7; D might be TRBD1 (5 bases). Germline assignment: CDR1 SGHRS and CDR2 YFSETQ. Deletions cut 5 bases from V and 1 base from J, with 16 bases between. The CDR3 is 15 amino acids. CDR3 in DNA: TGCGCCAGCAGGCCTGTCTACAGGCAATCCTACGAGCAGTACTTC. Translated, it gives CASRPVYRQSYEQYF.

The CDR3 sequence is CASSGYDRTNYGYTF. CDR3 nucleotides: TGTGCCAGCAGTGGATACGACAGGACTAACTATGGCTACACCTTC. The chain couples TRBV2 to TRBJ1-2; the D gene is possibly TRBD1 (6 bases). CDR1 is SNHLY and CDR2 is FYNNEI in the germline V gene. The CDR3 consists of 15 residues. The V end lost 4 bases, the J end lost 0 bases, and 12 bases lay between the germline ends.

This clone was seen a few times. The genes are TRBV2 and TRBJ1-2, with D unclear. The CDR3 totals 13 residues. V lost 10 bases and J lost 5, with 17 bases in between. Looked up from germline, CDR1 is SNHLY and CDR2 is FYNNEI. The CDR3 reads CATYVNPSYGYTF. In DNA form, the CDR3 reads TGTGCCACCTACGTGAACCCTTCATATGGCTACACCTTC.

The gene calls are TRBV4-2 and TRBJ2-7; 14 bases are a match to TRBD2. CDR3 length: 20 residues. V lost 1 base, J lost 1 base, and 12 bases stayed unmatched. Germline V gives CDR1 LGHNA, CDR2 YNFKEQ. CDR3 DNA: TGTGCCAGCAGCCAAGGAAGATTGAGGACTAGCGGGAGGAGGTCCTACGAGCAGTACTTC. Translation: CASSQGRLRTSGRRSYEQYF.

This chain links TRBV4-1 with TRBJ2-3, with D hard to call. The ends were cut back, 0 bases at V and 6 bases at J, with 13 bases in the middle. Germline CDR1 MGHRA, CDR2 YSYEKL. CDR3 length: 15 residues. The CDR3 reads CASSQEGTLPDTQYF. The CDR3 DNA reads TGCGCCAGCAGCCAAGAGGGTACCCTTCCGGATACGCAGTATTTT.

The genes are TRBV30 and TRBJ1-2, with 11 bases fitting TRBD1. The CDR3 is made up of 18 amino acids. With 4 bases clipped from V and 1 base from J, the junction kept 14 bases outside the gene matches. Germline values: CDR1 GTSNPN, CDR2 SVGIG (reference sequence). CDR3 protein: CAWTKQVLGQGVNYGYTF. Here the CDR3 DNA reads TGTGCCTGGACCAAACAAGTCCTGGGACAGGGGGTTAACTATGGCTACACCTTC.

The CDR3, as DNA: TGTGCCAGCAGCTTAGAACTTGGATACGAGCAGTACTTC. It is translated as CASSLELGYEQYF. This sequence joins TRBV7-7 and TRBJ2-7; D ambiguous. The CDR3 loop spans 13 amino acids. Germline V gives CDR1 SSHAT, CDR2 FNYEAQ (reference sequence). V lost 1 base, J lost 4 bases, and 8 bases lay in between. The full variable domain, with the rest looked up from reference TRBV7-7 and TRBJ2-7, is GAGVSQSPRYKVTKRGQDVTLRCDPISSHATLYWYQQALGQGPEFLTYFNYEAQPDKSGLPSDRFSAERPEGSISTLTIQRTEQRDSAMYRCASSLELGYEQYFGPGTRLTVT.

This chain uses TRBV30 with TRBJ2-7; D may match TRBD1 or TRBD2 (6 bases each). V lost 0 bases to trimming and J lost 9 bases, with 9 bases between them. Germline V gives CDR1 GTSNPN, CDR2 SVGIG (reference sequence). CDR3 length: 11 residues. The CDR3 protein is CAWSVEGGQYF. CDR3 bases: TGTGCCTGGAGTGTCGAGGGGGGGCAGTACTTC. The variable domain in full, with the rest retrieved from reference TRBV30 and TRBJ2-7, is SQTIHQWPATLVQPVGSPLSLECTVEGTSNPNLYWYRQAAGRGLQLLFYSVGIGQISSEVPQNLSASRPQDRQFILSSKKLLLSDSGFYLCAWSVEGGQYFGPGTRLTVT.

Here the CDR3 reads CASSNAGSQFF. The CDR3 region has the DNA TGTGCCAGCAGTAATGCCGGGTCTCAGTTCTTC. The chain carries TRBV2 and TRBJ2-1; no clear D. Germline-derived CDR1 and CDR2 are SNHLY and FYNNEI. V lost 5 bases to trimming and J lost 13 bases, with 12 bases between them. This CDR3 is built from 11 residues.

The chain combines TRBV2 with TRBJ1-4; no firm D call. Germline CDR1 and CDR2: SNHLY and FYNNEI. CDR3 length: 13 amino acids. V lost 4 bases to trimming and J lost 4 bases, with 7 bases between them. CDR3 region: CASSGEVNEKLFF. In DNA form, the CDR3 reads TGTGCCAGCAGTGGCGAAGTTAATGAAAAACTGTTTTTT.

This chain joins TRBV12-5 and TRBJ2-5, with D tentatively TRBD2 (5 bases). CDR1 and CDR2 from the germline V gene are LGHNT and FRNRAP. The CDR3 contains 15 residues. V gave up 5 bases and J gave up 5 bases, with 18 bases separating them. The CDR3 loop is CASGRGSPTPETQYF. Written as DNA, the CDR3 is TGTGCTAGTGGTCGAGGGTCCCCAACACCGGAGACCCAGTACTTC. Full variable domain (remainder filled in from reference TRBV12-5 and TRBJ2-5): DARVTQTPRHKVTEMGQEVTMRCQPILGHNTVFWYRQTMMQGLELLAYFRNRAPLDDSGMPKDRFSAEMPDATLATLKIQPSEPRDSAVYFCASGRGSPTPETQYFGPGTRLLVL.

V usage is TRBV2 and J usage is TRBJ1-2, with TRBD1 as a possible D gene (5 bases). The CDR3 contains 14 residues. Looked up from germline, CDR1 is SNHLY and CDR2 is FYNNEI. V was shortened by 4 bases and J by 1 base, with 10 bases between the two germline ends. The CDR3 sequence: CASSAKGVNYGYTF. CDR3 nucleotide sequence: TGTGCCAGCAGTGCCAAAGGGGTTAACTATGGCTACACCTTC.

CDR3 sequence: CASSNDRAGANVLTF. The CDR3 DNA reads as TGTGCCAGTAGCAACGACAGGGCTGGGGCCAACGTCCTGACTTTC. The chain is built from TRBV19 and TRBJ2-6, with 7 positions matching TRBD1. This CDR3 is built from 15 residues. Germline trimming cut 6 bases from V and 2 bases from J; bases unmatched to any gene: 4. From germline, CDR1 is LNHDA and CDR2 SQIVND (reference sequence).